This T cell receptor (beta chain) was captured in a study of cytomegalovirus exposure and HLA in healthy donors. V lost 2 bases to trimming and J lost 4 bases; unmatched junction nucleotides: 4. This CDR3 is 15 amino acids long. The germline V gene encodes CDR1 LNHDA and CDR2 SQIVND (reference sequence). With regard to this clone: What it binds is unknown.

The study ran its PCR with 60 Vbeta and 13 Jbeta primers. Profiling relied on immunoSEQ multiplex PCR, and the TCRdb table lists in-frame clones only, not all of them. Of just over 200,000 clones in the sample, 65% to 80% were seen once. Study-wide points: Upon later analysis, TCR association rates were observed to vary by HLA locus, being highest for DRB1 and lowest for HLA-C. Roughly uniform depth of sequencing across donors was assumed in presence/absence analyses.

The source is a man aged 45-65 years in good health and CMV-seronegative. Sequencing input: PBMCs. The genes are TRBV19 and TRBJ2-3, with 9 bases that match TRBD2. CDR3 sequence reads: CASSIRRGGSDTQYF. CDR3 bases: TGTGCCAGTAGTATAAGGCGGGGGGGGTCAGATACGCAGTATTTT.